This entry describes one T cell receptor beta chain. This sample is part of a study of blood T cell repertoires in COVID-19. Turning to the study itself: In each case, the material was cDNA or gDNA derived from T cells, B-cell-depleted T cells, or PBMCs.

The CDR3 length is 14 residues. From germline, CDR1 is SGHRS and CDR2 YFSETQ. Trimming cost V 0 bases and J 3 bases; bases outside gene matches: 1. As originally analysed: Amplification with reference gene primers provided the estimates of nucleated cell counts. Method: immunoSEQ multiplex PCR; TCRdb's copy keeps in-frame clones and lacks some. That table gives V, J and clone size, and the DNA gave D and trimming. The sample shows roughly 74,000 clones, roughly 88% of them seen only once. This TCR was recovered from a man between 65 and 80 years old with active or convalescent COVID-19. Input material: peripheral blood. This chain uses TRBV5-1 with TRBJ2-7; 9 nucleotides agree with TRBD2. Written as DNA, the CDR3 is TGCGCCAGCAGCTTGGTTAGCGGGAGCTACGAGCAGTACTTC. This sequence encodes CASSLVSGSYEQYF.